The rows below give T cell receptor beta chains drawn from one sample of a study of Ad26.COV2.S vaccination and SARS-CoV-2 variants. Data came from immunoSEQ multiplex PCR; TCRdb stores just in-frame clones and leaves some out. The sample includes 97,000 or so clones, 60% to 85% of them seen just once. The sample here was peripheral blood, taken after recovery from COVID-19. The receptors were gathered from a human donor who had recovered from COVID-19. Both conserved end residues are part of each CDR3. A D gene is named only where the DNA matches it firmly. Clone size is given for some rows only: seen once, a few or many times, or a class if the clone is expanded.

>-|TRBJ1-6|few|TRBV11-2
TGTGCCAGCAGCTTAGATTGGGAAACAGTCTCCCCAAGTAGGTCACCCCTCCACTTT
CASSLDWETVSPSRSPLHF
>-|TRBJ2-3|-|TRBV20-1
TGCAGTGCTAGTTCTGCGTTAGGGCAGGAAGATACGCAGTATTTT
CSASSALGQEDTQYF
>TRBD1|TRBJ2-2|-|TRBV5-1
TGCGCCAGCAAAAGGGGGCTAGGAACCGGGGAGCTGTTTTTT
CASKRGLGTGELFF
>-|TRBJ2-2|-|TRBV19
TGTGCCAGTAGTAAAGGGGAATTAGACACCGGGGAGCTGTTTTTT
CASSKGELDTGELFF
>-|TRBJ1-4|-|TRBV19
TGTGCCAGTAGTATCCCCCCGGGAGCAACTAATGAAAAACTGTTTTTT
CASSIPPGATNEKLFF
>TRBD1|TRBJ2-1|-|TRBV10-1
TGCGCCAGCAGTGAGTACCCCAGGGGGCGCGACAGTGAGCAGTTCTTC
CASSEYPRGRDSEQFF
>-|TRBJ1-1|few|TRBV28
TGTGCCAGCAGTTTATTTGGGGGGCAGGTCACTGAAGCTTTCTTT
CASSLFGGQVTEAFF
>TRBD2|TRBJ2-3|once|TRBV9
TGTGCCAGCAGCGTAGAGGCTAGCGGGGGGGTTTGGGATACGCAGTATTTT
CASSVEASGGVWDTQYF
>-|TRBJ2-3|-|TRBV5-1
TGCGCCAGCAGAGTCCAGCCTAGCACAGATACGCAGTATTTT
CASRVQPSTDTQYF
>-|TRBJ2-2|-|TRBV19
TGTGCCAGTAGTAGGGAGCCCGGGGAGCTGTTTTTT
CASSREPGELFF
>-|TRBJ2-1|-|TRBV9
TGTGCCAGCAGCGGACTGGAGGGGTCCTACAATGAGCAGTTCTTC
CASSGLEGSYNEQFF
>TRBD1|TRBJ1-2|-|TRBV5-4
TGTGCCAGCAGCCCGGGAGGGGGCGACTATGGCTACACCTTC
CASSPGGGDYGYTF
>-|TRBJ1-1|-|TRBV5-1
TGCGCCAGCAGCTTGGGCCCGAACACTGAAGCTTTCTTT
CASSLGPNTEAFF
>-|TRBJ1-1|-|TRBV2
TGTGCCAGCAGTGAAGGGGGGAGGTGGACTGAAGCTTTCTTT
CASSEGGRWTEAFF
>TRBD2|TRBJ2-2|-|TRBV3-1/TRBV3-2
TGTGCCAGCAGCCCCTCGCGGGAGGCCGGGGAGCTGTTTTTT
CASSPSREAGELFF
>-|TRBJ2-7|-|TRBV19
TGTGCCAGTAGTATATCCCATGGGGGGCGACGGCTAGCTTACGACTACGAGCAGTACTTC
CASSISHGGRRLAYDYEQYF
>TRBD2|TRBJ2-2|-|TRBV7-9
TGTGCCAGCAGCTTATATGGTCGGCTAGCGGGAAACACCGGGGAGCTGTTTTTT
CASSLYGRLAGNTGELFF
>TRBD1|TRBJ1-4|-|TRBV4-3
TGCGCCAGCAGCCAAATCGGACAGGCTGGGCCCGCAGGTGAAAAACTGTTTTTT
CASSQIGQAGPAGEKLFF
>-|TRBJ1-1|-|TRBV30
TGTGCCTGGATGGAATTTGGGGCCTTAGGCACTGAAGCTTTCTTT
CAWMEFGALGTEAFF
>-|TRBJ2-3|once|TRBV7-2
TGTGCCAGCAGCTTAGTTCGGGGTACTGTCGCAGATACGCAGTATTTT
CASSLVRGTVADTQYF
>-|TRBJ2-1|-|TRBV7-3
TGTGCCAGCAGCTTAGGGCAGAATAACAATGAGCAGTTCTTC
CASSLGQNNNEQFF
>-|TRBJ2-5|once|TRBV29-1
TGCAGCGTTTCCCGGGCAGTGGGGGAGACCCAGTACTTC
CSVSRAVGETQYF
>TRBD2|TRBJ2-3|few|TRBV20-1
TGCAGTGCTAGTGGGGCTAGCGGGGGAATAGATACGCAGTATTTT
CSASGASGGIDTQYF
>-|TRBJ1-3|-|TRBV2
TGTGCCAGCAGCGAAGAGGAGGTCTCTGGAAACACCATATATTTT
CASSEEEVSGNTIYF
>-|TRBJ1-5|-|TRBV28
TGTGCCAGCAGGGTAGGACCGATTGCCCGTTTCGATCAGCCCCAGCATTTT
CASRVGPIARFDQPQHF
>-|TRBJ2-7|-|TRBV14
TGTGCCAGCAGCCAAGGGCTCGGGGTAGGCGAGCAGTACTTC
CASSQGLGVGEQYF
>-|TRBJ1-4|-|TRBV6-1
TGTGCCAGCAGTGATCCGGGGCTATTAAAGGAAAAACTGTTTTTT
CASSDPGLLKEKLFF
>TRBD1|TRBJ1-6|-|TRBV6-2/TRBV6-3
TGTGCCAGCAGTCCCTGGACAGGGTCGAGGTTCGACTCACCCCTCCACTTT
CASSPWTGSRFDSPLHF
>TRBD1|TRBJ1-5|-|TRBV15
TGTGCCACCAGCTCACCAGCCCGGGACAGGGGAAGGAGCAATCAGCCCCAGCATTTT
CATSSPARDRGRSNQPQHF
>TRBD1|TRBJ2-1|-|TRBV5-1
TGCGCCAGCAGCCCCGTCGGGACAGAATACAATGAGCAGTTCTTC
CASSPVGTEYNEQFF
>-|TRBJ2-2|-|TRBV28
TGTGCCAGCAGTTACGACAGGATGGGCACCGGGGAGCTGTTTTTT
CASSYDRMGTGELFF
>-|TRBJ1-6|-|TRBV5-5
TGTGCCAGCAGCTTGATGGCAGGTGATAATTCACCCCTCCACTTT
CASSLMAGDNSPLHF
>-|TRBJ1-2|-|TRBV5-4
TGTGCCAGCAGCCAGTCGGGAGTGGATTATGGCTACACCTTC
CASSQSGVDYGYTF
>-|TRBJ1-1|-|TRBV19
TGTGCCAGTAGTATAGACAGGGCCAACACTGAAGCTTTCTTT
CASSIDRANTEAFF
>-|TRBJ1-1|-|TRBV2
TGTGCCAGCAGTGCGTACAGGGTACCCACTGAAGCTTTCTTT
CASSAYRVPTEAFF
>-|TRBJ1-1|-|TRBV6-1
TGTGCCAGCAGTGAAGGGCGCGGGACTGAAGCTTTCTTT
CASSEGRGTEAFF
>-|TRBJ2-2|few|TRBV5-1
TGCGCCAGCAGCTTAACCCCCCCTGGGCAGAACACCGGGGAGCTGTTTTTT
CASSLTPPGQNTGELFF
>TRBD1|TRBJ2-2|-|TRBV28
TGTGCCAGCAGACTCGGGACAGGGGGCCCCGGGGAGCTGTTTTTT
CASRLGTGGPGELFF
>-|TRBJ1-2|few|TRBV3-1/TRBV3-2
TGTGCCAGCAGCCAAGGGACCTATGGCTACACCTTC
CASSQGTYGYTF
>-|TRBJ2-1|-|TRBV20-1
TGCAGTGCTAGAGGGGGCGTTGAGCAGTTCTTC
CSARGGVEQFF
>TRBD1|TRBJ1-2|-|TRBV4-2
TGTGCCAGCAGCCAGGACAGGGTTAAGGGATATGGCTACACCTTC
CASSQDRVKGYGYTF
>-|TRBJ1-5|-|TRBV28
TGTGCCAGTATAGGACCTAATCAGCCCCAGCATTTT
CASIGPNQPQHF
>-|TRBJ1-3|-|TRBV6-5
TGTGCCAGCAGAGCATCAGGGGCGGGAAACACCATATATTTT
CASRASGAGNTIYF
>-|TRBJ2-5|-|TRBV5-1
TGCGCCAGCAGCCCGGACCAACAGACCCAGTACTTC
CASSPDQQTQYF
>-|TRBJ1-1|-|TRBV12-3/TRBV12-4
TGTGCCAGCAGTTGGAACACTGAAGCTTTCTTT
CASSWNTEAFF
>-|TRBJ2-5|-|TRBV6-5
TGTGCCAGCAGTTACTCGTATGGGGACCAAGAGACCCAGTACTTC
CASSYSYGDQETQYF
>TRBD2|TRBJ2-7|once|TRBV19
TGTGCCAGTAGTTTCACGCGGGGGGTCTCCTACGAGCAGTACTTC
CASSFTRGVSYEQYF
>-|TRBJ1-2|once|TRBV5-6
TGTGCCAGCAGCTTATACCCACCGGGACAAAAATATGGCTACACCTTC
CASSLYPPGQKYGYTF
>-|TRBJ1-2|-|TRBV29-1
TGCAGCTCCTCAGGGTTAGGGGGAGGCTACACCTTC
CSSSGLGGGYTF
>-|TRBJ1-1|-|TRBV19
TGTGCCAGTAGTATTCAAGGGGGCACTGAAGCTTTCTTT
CASSIQGGTEAFF
>TRBD1|TRBJ2-7|-|TRBV2
TGTGCCAGCAGGGGGGACAGGAGCTACGAGCAGTACTTC
CASRGDRSYEQYF
>-|TRBJ1-2|few|TRBV29-1
TGCAGCGTTTCCGGGGACTTTTATGGCTACACCTTC
CSVSGDFYGYTF
>TRBD1|TRBJ1-5|-|TRBV9
TGTGCCAGCAGCGTATGGGACAGCGAGGGCCAGCCCCAGCATTTT
CASSVWDSEGQPQHF
>-|TRBJ2-5|-|TRBV10-3
TGTGCCACGCAGACAGGTGAAGAGACCCAGTACTTC
CATQTGEETQYF
>TRBD1|TRBJ2-3|-|TRBV19
TGTGCCAGTAGTGCCGGACAGGGATTAGCAGATACGCAGTATTTT
CASSAGQGLADTQYF
>-|TRBJ2-6|-|TRBV6-5
TGTGCCAGCAGCCGGAAGAGCTCTGGGGCCAACGTCCTGACTTTC
CASSRKSSGANVLTF